Listed below are T cell receptor beta chains from one sample, sequenced in a study of blood T cell repertoires in COVID-19. Here immunoSEQ multiplex PCR was the method, and the copy in TCRdb shows in-frame clones only, minus some. The repertoire holds some 99,000 clones, with 80% as singletons. Sample: peripheral blood. The receptors stem from a human donor in a cohort sampled during active or convalescent COVID-19. The CDR3 runs from the conserved cysteine through the conserved F or W. A D gene is named only where the DNA matches it firmly. The size field is filled for only some rows; it gives once, few, many or a size class.

abundance,d_gene,v_gene,j_gene,CDR3nt,CDR3aa
once,TRBD2,TRBV3-1/TRBV3-2,TRBJ2-1,TGTGCCAGCAGCCAAGCAGCTACTCGGGGGGCCTACAATGAGCAGTTCTTC,CASSQAATRGAYNEQFF
NA,NA,TRBV27,TRBJ1-1,TGTGCCAGTCACCAAGGCAGGGGGAACACTGAAGCTTTCTTT,CASHQGRGNTEAFF
NA,TRBD1,TRBV2,TRBJ2-3,TGTGCCAGCAGCCGGGACAGAGGCACAGATACGCAGTATTTT,CASSRDRGTDTQYF
NA,NA,TRBV6-5,TRBJ1-5,TGTGCCAGCAGACGACAGCGTAATCAGCCCCAGCATTTT,CASRRQRNQPQHF
NA,TRBD1,TRBV7-2,TRBJ2-7,TGTGCCAGCAGCTTAGGAGTAGCAGGGGGATTTTCCTACGAGCAGTACTTC,CASSLGVAGGFSYEQYF
NA,TRBD1,TRBV9,TRBJ2-5,TGTGCCAGCAGCGTAAGGGACAGCCCTCGGGAGACCCAGTACTTC,CASSVRDSPRETQYF
NA,NA,TRBV5-4,TRBJ1-2,TGTGCCAGCAGCTTGGATGGCAGTCCCCTTATCTTC,CASSLDGSPLIF
NA,TRBD2,TRBV11-2,TRBJ2-7,TGTGCCAGCAGCTTAGATAGGCGGACTAGCGGGAGGGCTTACGAGCAGTACTTC,CASSLDRRTSGRAYEQYF
many,NA,TRBV4-1,TRBJ1-5,TGCGCCAGCAGCCAAGTGGACAGCTTGCAGCCCCAGCATTTT,CASSQVDSLQPQHF
NA,NA,TRBV7-8,TRBJ2-6,TGTGCCAGCAGCCTGGCGTCCGGGAGCTCTGGGGCCAACGTCCTGACTTTC,CASSLASGSSGANVLTF
NA,NA,TRBV5-1,TRBJ2-1,TGCGCCAGCAGCTTGTCGGACTATATATCCTACAATGAGCAGTTCTTC,CASSLSDYISYNEQFF
NA,TRBD1,TRBV19,TRBJ1-6,TGTGCCAGTAGTATCTCCGGACAGGGGATCTCCTATAATTCACCCCTCCACTTT,CASSISGQGISYNSPLHF
NA,NA,TRBV7-2,TRBJ1-6,TGTGCCAGCAGCCCGGACATCTATAATTCACCCCTCCACTTT,CASSPDIYNSPLHF
few,TRBD2,TRBV7-2,TRBJ2-7,TGTGCCAGCAGCTTACGAACTAGCGGGAGTGTGGTCTACGAGCAGTACTTC,CASSLRTSGSVVYEQYF
NA,NA,TRBV9,TRBJ2-2,TGTGCCAGCGAGAGGATAACCGGGGAGCTGTTTTTT,CASERITGELFF
NA,TRBD1,TRBV6-5,TRBJ1-1,TGTGCCAGCAGCCGCTGGACAGGGAACACTGAAGCTTTCTTT,CASSRWTGNTEAFF
few,NA,TRBV7-2,TRBJ1-4,TGTGCCAGCAGCTTAGTGTCAGGGATCGGAGAAAAACTGTTTTTT,CASSLVSGIGEKLFF
NA,TRBD1,TRBV9,TRBJ2-7,TGTGCCAGCAGCGTAGTGGGACAGGCTAAATCCTACGAGCAGTACTTC,CASSVVGQAKSYEQYF
NA,TRBD2,TRBV2,TRBJ2-1,TGTGCCAGCAGAGCCAGGACTAGCGCCTACTACAATGAGCAGTTCTTC,CASRARTSAYYNEQFF
NA,NA,TRBV19,TRBJ2-7,TGTGCCAGTAGTATAACAGGGAATCCCTACGAGCAGTACTTC,CASSITGNPYEQYF
NA,TRBD1,TRBV6-5,TRBJ2-7,TGTGCCAGCAGTAGGGGACAGGGGGCCTACGAGCAGTACTTC,CASSRGQGAYEQYF
NA,NA,TRBV4-3,TRBJ1-5,TGCGCCAGCAGCCCCGGTTACAGGGCATATCAGCCCCAGCATTTT,CASSPGYRAYQPQHF
NA,NA,TRBV11-2,TRBJ1-3,TGTGCCAGCAGCTTTTACAGTGGAAACACCATATATTTT,CASSFYSGNTIYF
NA,TRBD1,TRBV6-6,TRBJ1-5,TGTGCCAGCAGTTTTACAGGGGTAAATCAGCCCCAGCATTTT,CASSFTGVNQPQHF
NA,TRBD1,TRBV7-9,TRBJ2-1,TGTGCCAGCAGCTTATCGTACCGGGACAGGGGGCTGGATGAGCAGTTCTTC,CASSLSYRDRGLDEQFF
NA,NA,TRBV5-1,TRBJ2-6,TGCGCCAGCAGCGAAAGACAAGCCTCTGGGGCCAACGTCCTGACTTTC,CASSERQASGANVLTF
NA,NA,TRBV12-3/TRBV12-4,TRBJ2-2,TGTGCCAGCAGTTGGCTCCCCGGGGAGCTGTTTTTT,CASSWLPGELFF
NA,NA,TRBV4-3,TRBJ2-4,TGCGCCAGCAGCCAAGAACTAACAGGGATTATCAAAAACATTCAGTACTTC,CASSQELTGIIKNIQYF
NA,TRBD2,TRBV19,TRBJ2-1,TGTGCCAGTAGGGTGCCCGGGCGGGAGGGCCTCAATGAGCAGTTCTTC,CASRVPGREGLNEQFF
NA,TRBD1,TRBV7-2,TRBJ1-3,TGTGCCAGCAGCGCGAACGCAGGGGGCATCTCTGGAAACACCATATATTTT,CASSANAGGISGNTIYF
NA,TRBD1,TRBV24-1,TRBJ2-2,TGTGCCACCAGTGATCCGCGGACAGGGCGGGTGGAGCTGTTTTTT,CATSDPRTGRVELFF
few,NA,TRBV28,TRBJ2-2,TGTGCCAGCAGTTTAGGAGTGAACACCGGGGAGCTGTTTTTT,CASSLGVNTGELFF
NA,TRBD2,TRBV28,TRBJ2-1,TGTGCCAGCAGTTTCTGGCTAGCGGGGGGATTGAATGAGCAGTTCTTC,CASSFWLAGGLNEQFF
NA,NA,TRBV11-2,TRBJ2-2,TGTGCCAGCAGCTTAATAGCCCAAGCGAACACCGGGGAGCTGTTTTTT,CASSLIAQANTGELFF
NA,NA,TRBV30,TRBJ1-5,TGTGCCTGGGCCCGGGATCTCCATCAGCCCCAGCATTTT,CAWARDLHQPQHF
NA,TRBD2,TRBV6-2/TRBV6-3,TRBJ2-7,TGTGCCAGCAACCCCCTAGCGGGCTGGGTCTACGAGCAGTACTTC,CASNPLAGWVYEQYF
NA,TRBD1,TRBV4-2,TRBJ2-3,TGTGCCAGCAGCCAAGATCTAGGACAGGGGGCAGATACGCAGTATTTT,CASSQDLGQGADTQYF
NA,TRBD2,TRBV7-2,TRBJ2-3,TGTGCCAGCAGCCCCCAAGGGACCGGGACTAGCCCAGATACGCAGTATTTT,CASSPQGTGTSPDTQYF
few,TRBD1,TRBV4-1,TRBJ2-2,TGCGCCAGCAGCCAAGATGTGACAGGGGTCCGCACGGGGGAGCTGTTTTTT,CASSQDVTGVRTGELFF
NA,NA,TRBV18,TRBJ2-7,TGTGCCAGCTCACCTGCGGACAGCAAAAGACGCGAGCAGTACTTC,CASSPADSKRREQYF
NA,TRBD2,TRBV18,TRBJ2-3,TGTGCCAGCTCACCAATTGATTTGTCGGGGGGATCCGGGAGCACAGATACGCAGTATTTT,CASSPIDLSGGSGSTDTQYF
NA,NA,TRBV3-1/TRBV3-2,TRBJ2-1,TGTGCCAGCAGCCAATACTGGGCGGGTAGGATCAATGAGCAGTTCTTC,CASSQYWAGRINEQFF
NA,NA,TRBV11-2,TRBJ2-1,TGTGCCAGCAGCTTATACCCCGGCGGGATGGACGGAAATGAGCAGTTCTTC,CASSLYPGGMDGNEQFF
NA,NA,TRBV27,TRBJ2-7,TGTGCCAGCAGTTTGGGCCAGGGGCTATTTTACGAGCAGTACTTC,CASSLGQGLFYEQYF
NA,NA,TRBV9,TRBJ2-5,TGTGCCAGCAGCGTATGGGGGCGACAAGAGACCCAGTACTTC,CASSVWGRQETQYF
NA,NA,TRBV10-3,TRBJ1-2,TGTGCCATCAATTCGGCTAACTATGGCTACACCTTC,CAINSANYGYTF
NA,NA,TRBV10-3,TRBJ1-1,TGTGCCATCAGTGAGTCCCAGGGAATGAACACTGAAGCTTTCTTT,CAISESQGMNTEAFF
NA,NA,TRBV18,TRBJ1-5,TGTGCCAGCTCACCACTCGAGGGGGGGGCACGGGTTCAGCCCCAGCATTTT,CASSPLEGGARVQPQHF